The entry below describes one TCR beta chain. Its antigen is not known. Documented treatment: roughly ten-day PBMC culture with coronavirus spike peptide pools or control peptides (ViraFEST assay). The data originate from a study of vaccination and CD4 T cells after COVID-19. Study overall: Investigators drew the post-COVID samples a median around 93 days after diagnosis, with a range of 35 to 161.

The Oncomine TCR Beta short-read assay sequenced DNA from cultured CD4+ T cells. From the PCR reads, TCRdb called clonotypes with MiXCR, one entry per CDR3 protein. Of some 20,000 distinct CDR3 sequences listed, roughly 44% are singletons. The material sequenced was CD4+ T cells from blood, cultured in vitro, taken before SARS-CoV-2 vaccination. This TCR was sampled from a human donor who received a COVID-19 vaccine.

This CDR3 reads CAWRGVETQYF. The CDR3 nucleotides are TGTGCCTGGAGGGGAGTGGAGACCCAGTACTTC. J is TRBJ2-5 and V is TRBV30; possibly TRBD2 for D (5 bases). Germline lookup yields CDR1 GTSNPN and CDR2 SVGIG (reference sequence). CDR3 length: 11 residues. The V end lost 3 bases, the J end lost 5 bases, and 7 bases lay between the germline ends.